This is a list of T cell receptor beta chains from one sample in a study of T cells in Graves' hyperthyroidism and ophthalmopathy. In TCRdb, the multiplex PCR reads were re-called with MiXCR into one record per CDR3 protein. The table has hundreds of thousands of distinct CDR3 sequences, roughly 15% seen once; the top ten hold approximately 10%. The sequencing sample was made of blood. The receptor source for this set is a woman aged 18 to 35 with Graves' hyperthyroidism. Each CDR3 is given with its conserved first and last residue. The D gene is left open where the match is weak. Not every row has a clone size; where given, it reads once, few, many or a size class.

j_call v_call d_call clone_size cdr3_aa cdr3_nt
TRBJ2-7 TRBV19 - - CASSIGRFPYEQYF TGTGCCAGTAGTATCGGGCGGTTTCCCTACGAGCAGTACTTC
TRBJ2-3 TRBV20-1 - many CSSRAGFSTDTQYF TGCAGTTCCCGCGCCGGGTTTAGCACAGATACGCAGTATTTT
TRBJ1-5 TRBV29-1 - many CSVAAGLSQPQHF TGCAGCGTTGCCGCAGGGCTAAGTCAGCCCCAGCATTTT
TRBJ2-1 TRBV2 TRBD2 many CAIVEGLAGVNEQFF TGTGCCATCGTGGAAGGGCTAGCGGGGGTCAATGAGCAGTTCTTC
TRBJ1-2 TRBV15 - many CATSTDRYGYTF TGTGCCACCAGCACCGACCGCTATGGCTACACCTTC
TRBJ2-1 TRBV30 TRBD2 many CAWSVGGRMNEQFF TGTGCCTGGAGTGTTGGCGGGAGGATGAATGAGCAGTTCTTC
TRBJ1-6 TRBV6-1 TRBD1 many CASIRTGTNSPLHF TGTGCCAGCATTCGGACAGGGACGAATTCACCCCTCCACTTT
TRBJ2-2 TRBV11-1 - many CASSLPPDRINTGELFF TGTGCCAGCAGCTTACCGCCTGACAGGATCAACACCGGGGAGCTGTTTTTT
TRBJ2-6 TRBV3-1 - - CASHRAGANVLTF TGTGCCAGCCACAGGGCTGGGGCCAACGTCCTGACTTTC
TRBJ1-1 TRBV5-6 TRBD1 few CASSAPGQGALNTEAFF TGTGCCAGCAGCGCGCCGGGACAGGGGGCCCTGAACACTGAAGCTTTCTTT
TRBJ1-2 TRBV12-5 TRBD1 many CASGQDRGYGYTF TGTGCTAGTGGTCAAGACAGGGGGTATGGCTACACCTTC
TRBJ1-2 TRBV7-9 - few CASSLDSGYTF TGTGCCAGCAGCTTAGATTCTGGCTACACCTTC
TRBJ2-5 TRBV24-1 - - CATSDPPVETQYF TGTGCCACCAGTGACCCCCCGGTAGAGACCCAGTACTTC
TRBJ1-5 TRBV19 TRBD1 - CASSSLTGYSNQPQHF TGTGCCAGTAGTAGCCTGACAGGGTATAGCAATCAGCCCCAGCATTTT
TRBJ2-7 TRBV5-1 TRBD2 - CASSPPGGEAYEQYF TGCGCCAGCAGCCCCCCGGGAGGGGAAGCTTACGAGCAGTACTTC
TRBJ1-2 TRBV4-1 - few CASSQADSYGYTF TGCGCCAGCAGCCAAGCCGACAGCTATGGCTACACCTTC
TRBJ2-2 TRBV24-1 - - CATSNTHRELDTGELFF TGTGCCACCAGCAATACACACAGGGAGTTGGACACCGGGGAGCTGTTTTTT
TRBJ1-1 TRBV18 - many CASSPGDAEAFF TGTGCCAGCTCACCAGGGGATGCTGAAGCTTTCTTT
TRBJ1-2 TRBV4-3 - - CASSQDSAYYYGYTF TGCGCCAGCAGCCAAGATTCGGCCTACTACTATGGCTACACCTTC
TRBJ2-5 TRBV18 - many CASSPRLGGQETQYF TGTGCCAGCTCACCACGGTTAGGGGGACAAGAGACCCAGTACTTC
TRBJ2-3 TRBV4-1 - few CASSQLPTRADTQYF TGCGCCAGCAGCCAACTACCGACTAGAGCAGATACGCAGTATTTT
TRBJ2-5 TRBV27 - few CASGPRQGGQTQYF TGTGCCAGCGGTCCACGGCAAGGGGGGCAGACCCAGTACTTC
TRBJ2-7 TRBV7-2 TRBD1 many CASSPGGTGPYEQYF TGTGCCAGCAGCCCAGGTGGGACAGGGCCCTACGAGCAGTACTTC
TRBJ2-6 TRBV2 - many CASSVGVSSGANVLTF TGTGCCAGCAGTGTAGGCGTGAGCTCTGGGGCCAACGTCCTGACTTTC
TRBJ1-5 TRBV20-1 TRBD1 many CSASSGTGVFAPQHF TGCAGTGCTAGCTCCGGGACAGGGGTGTTTGCGCCCCAGCATTTT
TRBJ2-1 TRBV7-8 - few CASSFSWSRGNEQFF TGTGCCAGCAGCTTCAGTTGGTCAAGGGGCAATGAGCAGTTCTTC